This entry describes one T cell receptor (beta chain). Its matching antigen is unknown. The data stem from a study of early T cells in non-severe SARS-CoV-2 infection. Looking at the study overall: Sequencing input comprised bulk RNA from unsorted whole blood; chain pairing was not available.

The TCR library protocol attached unique molecular identifiers to the individual cDNA molecules. TCRdb processed the 5' RACE reads anew with MiXCR; each CDR3 protein has one entry. The sample carries about 110,000 distinct CDR3 sequences, about 12% recorded once. Study-wide findings and caveats: Matching with VDJdb favored anti-spike CD8 responses (missing private and CD4 specificities).

CDR1 LGHDT and CDR2 YNNKEL come from the germline V gene (reference sequence). This CDR3 spans 12 amino acids. V lost 0 bases, J lost 8 bases, and 5 bases lay in between. The sample taken for sequencing was whole blood. This TCR derives from an adult who was a healthcare worker with PCR-confirmed SARS-CoV-2 infection or an uninfected control (not recorded which). The chain employs TRBV3-1 and TRBJ2-1; D gene ambiguous. In DNA, the CDR3 is TGTGCCAGCAGCCAAGAAATCCATGAGCAGTTCTTC. As protein: CASSQEIHEQFF.